The text below deals with one T cell receptor (beta chain). Its antigen remains unidentified. At one end the junction does not follow the germline gene, possibly because of a read error. Looking up the germline V gene yields CDR1 MNHEY and CDR2 SVGAGI. The CDR3 spans 14 residues, from the cysteine through the phenylalanine. Only CDR3 DNA is held: 42 bases, read in frame from base 1. The data were obtained in a study of tumor and adjacent non-tumor tissue in lung cancer (dated by TCRdb to 2017 to 2018). Study-level background: Patients with adenocarcinoma (about 12), squamous cell carcinoma (2) and small cell lung cancer (1) were included in the cohort. Among the 15 or so patients, ages ranged from roughly 30 to 85 years, roughly 10 were men and 5 were women, and disease was TNM stage I to III. Sequencing generated a total of more than 95 million productive TCRbeta reads, averaging roughly 4.3 million reads per sample. Bulk TCRbeta repertoires were compared between lung tumor tissue and matched distant non-tumor lung tissue obtained from about 16 lung cancer patients. Over 25 paired specimens, one tumor and one normal lung sample per patient, were profiled by TCRbeta CDR3 sequencing. What the research found in general, with its limitations: The cohort had only 15 or so patients, and the authors noted that larger samples and more detailed clinical data are needed. Tumor tissue showed significantly greater TCR diversity (inverse Simpson) than normal lung tissue (about 400 vs 180, P = 0.0075, Mann-Whitney U test). Neither the sequencing platform nor unique molecular identifiers are named or mentioned anywhere in the methods. TCR diversity was significantly higher in younger patients, and higher tumor TCR diversity was associated with shorter overall and disease-free survival. Because peripheral blood was not sequenced, blood TCRbeta repertoires in the lung cancer patients of the study were not examined. The top 100 clones made up a significantly larger cumulative share of the repertoire in normal lung than in tumor tissue.

Libraries were made using multiplex PCR. TCRdb shows the sequencer as Illumina HiSeq 2500. TCRbeta libraries were built by three rounds of nested PCR using primers (Table S4), following protocols modified from ARM-PCR. PCR products of 200-500 bp were gel-excised and purified with the QIAquick gel extraction kit before sequencing. The authors' pipeline ran thus. Trimmomatic was used to clean the reads, FLASH was used to merge the reads into complete CDR3 sequences, and MiTCR was used to assign the reads to V(D)J germline segments. VDJtools was used to compute clonal diversity as the inverse Simpson's index. In-frame sequences without a premature stop codon were defined as productive reads. The public reads were run again by TCRdb, first through fastp at Q25 and then through MiXCR, and only productive beta chains were kept. Every entry covers one CDR3 protein and lists the most common genes and DNA from its rows. The V and J calls and clone size come from TCRdb's table, not from the authors' own analysis. Here the sample has tens of thousands of distinct CDR3 sequences; over 70% occur a single time. The ten largest clones represent less than 15% of the sample.

RNA was isolated from bulk, unsorted tissue, and RNA quality was assessed with a NanoDrop ND-1000 and an Agilent 2100. All donors had newly diagnosed lung cancer, had not received prior chemotherapy, and were admitted for thoracic surgery in China between August and November 2014. Patients who had received previous radiotherapy or chemotherapy, or who had another concurrent cancer, were excluded from the study. Surgical tissue pieces of about 1-2.1 cm3 were preserved in RNAlater solution and were kept at -80 degrees C until use. This receptor was taken from a woman aged 45-65 years with non-small cell lung cancer. The sequenced material came from lung tumor tissue. This chain joins TRBV6-5 to TRBJ1-5, and TRBD1 aligns with 7 junction nucleotides. The bases are TGTGCCAGCACCCGCGAACAGGGGAATCCGCCCCAGCATTTT. It encodes CASTREQGNPPQHF.